The 4 T cell receptor beta chains below were found in one sample sequenced in a study of blood T cell repertoires in COVID-19. Sequencing was performed with immunoSEQ multiplex PCR; in TCRdb, only in-frame clones are kept and a portion is missing. Of approximately 28,000 clones listed, 90% are singletons. Sequenced: peripheral blood. These receptors originate from a woman aged 55-70 years with active COVID-19.

The CDR3 nucleotides are TGTGCCAGCAGAAGAACAGGGGGAAGCGAGACCCAAAGCACAGATACGCAGTATTTT. It encodes CASRRTGGSETQSTDTQYF. The chain uses TRBV7-2 and TRBJ2-3; 8 nucleotides match TRBD1. CDR1 and CDR2 (germline): SGHTA, FQGNSA. V lost 6 bases, J lost 0 bases, and 17 bases stayed unmatched. The CDR3 is 19 residues long.

J is TRBJ2-7 and V is TRBV18; the match to TRBD1 covers 10 bases. Germline trimming cut 0 bases from V and 6 bases from J; bases unmatched to any gene: 2. The CDR3 spans 14 residues. Germline CDR1 is KGHSH and CDR2 is LQKENI. CDR3 nucleotides: TGTGCCAGCTCACCACCCGGGACAGGGGCCGAGCAGTACTTC. It yields the protein CASSPPGTGAEQYF.

The V and J genes are TRBV9 and TRBJ2-7, with 13 bases lining up with TRBD2. From germline, CDR1 is SGDLS and CDR2 YYNGEE. There are 14 residues in the CDR3. With V trimmed by 4 bases and J by 6 bases, 4 bases remained unmatched. The CDR3 DNA reads TGTGCCAGCAGCCCGCGGACTAGCGGGAGCGAGCAGTACTTC. Translation: CASSPRTSGSEQYF.

V gene TRBV15 combines with J gene TRBJ2-7; D perhaps matches TRBD2 (6 bases). Germline assignment: CDR1 LNHNV and CDR2 YYDKDF (reference sequence). Trimming took off 2 bases at V and 0 bases at J, with 14 bases between the two ends. This CDR3 is 16 amino acids long. CDR3 residues: CATSRLPLANSYEQYF. The CDR3 nucleotides are TGTGCCACCAGCAGACTGCCACTAGCTAACTCCTACGAGCAGTACTTC. The complete variable domain, with remaining parts taken from reference TRBV15 and TRBJ2-7, reads DAMVIQNPRYQVTQFGKPVTLSCSQTLNHNVMYWYQQKSSQAPKLLFHYYDKDFNNEADTPDNFQSRRPNTSFCFLDIRSPGLGDTAMYLCATSRLPLANSYEQYFGPGTRLTVT.